Detailed here is one TCR beta chain. What it binds is not known. The sample comes from a study of T cell responses to AZD1222 COVID-19 vaccine. Findings and limits, study-wide: Seropositivity was recorded at baseline in only a handful of AZD1222 recipients.

V shed 5 bases and J 4 bases; nucleotides not matched to a gene: 7. There are 14 residues in the CDR3. Germline CDR1 reads MGHRA; CDR2 reads YSYEKL. Generated by immunoSEQ multiplex PCR, the TCRdb table keeps only in-frame clones and is missing some. The sample consists of 140,000 to 150,000 clones, 91% of them appearing once. This chain connects TRBV4-1 to TRBJ2-5; 7 positions agree with TRBD1. The TCR originated in an adult who received the AZD1222 COVID-19 vaccine. The sample here was peripheral blood, taken 28 days after the second AZD1222 dose. DNA of the CDR3: TGCGCCAGCAGCTACCTGACAGGGATAGAGACCCAGTACTTC. Its protein product is CASSYLTGIETQYF.